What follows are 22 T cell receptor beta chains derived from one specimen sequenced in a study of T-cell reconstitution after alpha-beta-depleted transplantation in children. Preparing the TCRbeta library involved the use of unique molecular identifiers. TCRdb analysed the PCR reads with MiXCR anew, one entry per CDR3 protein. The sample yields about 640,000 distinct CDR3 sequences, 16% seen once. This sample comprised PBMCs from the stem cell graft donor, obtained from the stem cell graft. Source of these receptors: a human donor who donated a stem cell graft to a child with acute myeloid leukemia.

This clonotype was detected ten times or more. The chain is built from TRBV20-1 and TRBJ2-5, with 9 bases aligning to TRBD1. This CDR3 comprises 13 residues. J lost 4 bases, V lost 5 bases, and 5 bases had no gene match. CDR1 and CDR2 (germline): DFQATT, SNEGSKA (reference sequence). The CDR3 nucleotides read TGCAGTGCTCCGGGACAGGGACGAGAGACCCAGTACTTC. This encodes CSAPGQGRETQYF.

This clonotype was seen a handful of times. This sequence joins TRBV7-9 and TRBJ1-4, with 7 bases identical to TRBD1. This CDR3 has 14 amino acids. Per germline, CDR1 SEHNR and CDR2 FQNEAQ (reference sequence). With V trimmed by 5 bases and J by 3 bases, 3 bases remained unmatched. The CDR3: CASSAGQSNEKLFF. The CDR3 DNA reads TGTGCCAGCAGCGCGGGACAGTCTAATGAAAAACTGTTTTTT. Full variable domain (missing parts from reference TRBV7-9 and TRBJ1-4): DTGVSQNPRHKITKRGQNVTFRCDPISEHNRLYWYRQTLGQGPEFLTYFQNEAQLEKSRLLSDRFSAERPKGSFSTLEIQRTEQGDSAMYLCASSAGQSNEKLFFGSGTQLSVL.

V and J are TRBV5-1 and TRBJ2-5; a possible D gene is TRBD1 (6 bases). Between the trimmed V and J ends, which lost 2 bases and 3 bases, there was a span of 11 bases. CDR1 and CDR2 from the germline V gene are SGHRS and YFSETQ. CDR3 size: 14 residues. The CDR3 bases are TGCGCCAGCAGCTTTCCTTCAGGGGAAGAGACCCAGTACTTC. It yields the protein CASSFPSGEETQYF.

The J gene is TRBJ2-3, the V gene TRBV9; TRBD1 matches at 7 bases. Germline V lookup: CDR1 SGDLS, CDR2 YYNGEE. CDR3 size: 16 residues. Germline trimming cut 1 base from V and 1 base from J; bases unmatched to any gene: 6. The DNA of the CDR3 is TGTGCCAGCAGCGTACCCAACAGGGGAGGCACAGATACGCAGTATTTT. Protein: CASSVPNRGGTDTQYF.

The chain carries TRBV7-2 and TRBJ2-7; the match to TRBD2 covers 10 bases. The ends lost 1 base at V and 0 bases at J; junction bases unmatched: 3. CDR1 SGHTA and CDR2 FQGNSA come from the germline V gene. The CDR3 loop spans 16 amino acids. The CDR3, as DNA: TGTGCCAGCAGCTTAGATCGGACTAGCGGCTCCTACGAGCAGTACTTC. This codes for CASSLDRTSGSYEQYF.

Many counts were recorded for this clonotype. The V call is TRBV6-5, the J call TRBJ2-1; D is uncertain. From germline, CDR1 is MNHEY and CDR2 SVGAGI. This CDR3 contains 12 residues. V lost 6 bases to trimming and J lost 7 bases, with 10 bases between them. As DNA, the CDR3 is TGTGCCAGCAGCCAGACTGGGAATGAGCAGTTCTTC. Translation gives CASSQTGNEQFF.

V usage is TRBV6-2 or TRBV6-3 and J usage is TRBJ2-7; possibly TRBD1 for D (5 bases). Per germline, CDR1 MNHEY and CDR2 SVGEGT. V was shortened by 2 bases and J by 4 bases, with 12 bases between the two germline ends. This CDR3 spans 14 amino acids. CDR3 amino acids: CASSYPGHAYEQYF. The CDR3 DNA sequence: TGTGCCAGCAGTTACCCAGGGCATGCTTACGAGCAGTACTTC.

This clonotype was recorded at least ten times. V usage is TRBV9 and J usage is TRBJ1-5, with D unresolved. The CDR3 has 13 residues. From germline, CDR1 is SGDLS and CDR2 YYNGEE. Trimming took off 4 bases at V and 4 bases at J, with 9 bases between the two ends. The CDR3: CASSLDDNQPQHF. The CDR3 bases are TGTGCCAGCAGCTTGGATGATAATCAGCCCCAGCATTTT.

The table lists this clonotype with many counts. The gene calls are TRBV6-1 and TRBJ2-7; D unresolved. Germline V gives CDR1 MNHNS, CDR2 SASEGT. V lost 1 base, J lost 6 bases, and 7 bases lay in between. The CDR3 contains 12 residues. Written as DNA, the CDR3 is TGTGCCAGCAGTGAAGTTGGGTTCGAGCAGTACGTC. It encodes CASSEVGFEQYV.

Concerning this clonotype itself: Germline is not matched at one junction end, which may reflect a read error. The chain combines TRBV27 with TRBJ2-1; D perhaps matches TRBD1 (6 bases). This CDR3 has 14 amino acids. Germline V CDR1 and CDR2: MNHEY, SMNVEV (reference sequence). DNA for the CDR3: TGTGCCAGCAGTATGGACAGTAGCTACAATAAGCAGTTCTTC. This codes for CASSMDSSYNKQFF.

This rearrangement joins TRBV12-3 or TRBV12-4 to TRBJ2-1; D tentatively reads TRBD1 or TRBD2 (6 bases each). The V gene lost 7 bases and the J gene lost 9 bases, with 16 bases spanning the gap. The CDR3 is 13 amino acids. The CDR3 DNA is TGTGCCAGCACCCTCCCCGGGGGCGGTGAGCAGTTCTTC. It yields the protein CASTLPGGGEQFF.

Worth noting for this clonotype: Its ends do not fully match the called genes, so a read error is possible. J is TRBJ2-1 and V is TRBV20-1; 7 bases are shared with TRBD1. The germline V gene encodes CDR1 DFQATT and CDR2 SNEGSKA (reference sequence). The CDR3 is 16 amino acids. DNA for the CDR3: TGCTGTGCTAGCCCTACCGGGACAGAGCCCTACAATGAGCAGTTCTTC. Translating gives CCASPTGTEPYNEQFF.

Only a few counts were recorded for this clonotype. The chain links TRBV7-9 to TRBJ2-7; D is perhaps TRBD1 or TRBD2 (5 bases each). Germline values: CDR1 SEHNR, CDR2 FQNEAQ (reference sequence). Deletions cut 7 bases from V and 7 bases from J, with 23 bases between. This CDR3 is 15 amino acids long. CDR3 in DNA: TGTGCCAGCAACCCCCGACAGCGGTCCGCTCGGGAGCAGTACGTC. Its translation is CASNPRQRSAREQYV.

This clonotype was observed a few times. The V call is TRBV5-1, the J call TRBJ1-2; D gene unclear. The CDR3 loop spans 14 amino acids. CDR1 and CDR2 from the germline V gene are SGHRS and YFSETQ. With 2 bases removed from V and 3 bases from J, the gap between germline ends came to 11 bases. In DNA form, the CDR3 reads TGCGCCAGCAGCTTTTCCAGGCCTGACTATGGCTACACCTTC. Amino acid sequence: CASSFSRPDYGYTF.

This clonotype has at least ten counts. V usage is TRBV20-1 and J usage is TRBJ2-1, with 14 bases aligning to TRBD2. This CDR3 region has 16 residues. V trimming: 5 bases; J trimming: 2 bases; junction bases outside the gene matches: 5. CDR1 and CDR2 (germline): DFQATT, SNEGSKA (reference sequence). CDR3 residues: CSAPGTSGGTYNEQFF. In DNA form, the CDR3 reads TGCAGTGCTCCCGGGACTAGCGGGGGCACCTACAATGAGCAGTTCTTC.

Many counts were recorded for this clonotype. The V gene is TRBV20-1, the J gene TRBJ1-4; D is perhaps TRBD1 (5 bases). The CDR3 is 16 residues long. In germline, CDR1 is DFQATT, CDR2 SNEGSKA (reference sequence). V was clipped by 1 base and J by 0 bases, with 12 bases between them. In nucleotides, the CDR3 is TGCAGTGCTAGAGGAGGGGCTGCCGCAACTAATGAAAAACTGTTTTTT. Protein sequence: CSARGGAAATNEKLFF.

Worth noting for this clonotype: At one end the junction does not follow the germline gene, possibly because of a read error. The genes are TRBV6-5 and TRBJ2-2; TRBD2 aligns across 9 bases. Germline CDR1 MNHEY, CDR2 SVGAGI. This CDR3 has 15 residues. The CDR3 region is CASSLAGANTGELYF. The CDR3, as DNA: TGTGCCAGCAGCTTAGCGGGAGCGAACACCGGGGAGCTGTATTTT.

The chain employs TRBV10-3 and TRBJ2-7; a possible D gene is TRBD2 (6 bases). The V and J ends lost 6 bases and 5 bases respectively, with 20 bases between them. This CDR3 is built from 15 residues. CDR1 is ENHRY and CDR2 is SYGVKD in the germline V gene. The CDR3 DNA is TGTGCCATCAGCCCCGGGGGTCAGGGTCGCGACGAGCAGTACTTC. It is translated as CAISPGGQGRDEQYF.

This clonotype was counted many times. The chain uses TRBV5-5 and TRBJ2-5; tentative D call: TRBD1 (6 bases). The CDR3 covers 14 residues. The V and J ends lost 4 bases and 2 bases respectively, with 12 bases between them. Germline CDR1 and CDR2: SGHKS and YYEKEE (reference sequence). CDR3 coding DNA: TGTGCCAGCAGCCGCTGGACAGAACAAGAGACCCAGTACTTC. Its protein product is CASSRWTEQETQYF.

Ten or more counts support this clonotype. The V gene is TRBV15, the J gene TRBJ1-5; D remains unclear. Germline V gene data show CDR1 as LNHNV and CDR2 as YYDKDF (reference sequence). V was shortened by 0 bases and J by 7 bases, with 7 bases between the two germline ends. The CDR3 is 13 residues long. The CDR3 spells CATSRDDKQPQHF. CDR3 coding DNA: TGTGCCACCAGCAGAGATGATAAGCAGCCCCAGCATTTT.

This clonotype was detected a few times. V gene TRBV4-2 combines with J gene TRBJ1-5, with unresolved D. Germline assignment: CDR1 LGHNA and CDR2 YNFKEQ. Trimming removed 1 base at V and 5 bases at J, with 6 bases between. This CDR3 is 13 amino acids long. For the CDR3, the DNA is TGTGCCAGCAGCCAAGTAGGAGATCAGCCCCAGCATTTT. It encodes CASSQVGDQPQHF.

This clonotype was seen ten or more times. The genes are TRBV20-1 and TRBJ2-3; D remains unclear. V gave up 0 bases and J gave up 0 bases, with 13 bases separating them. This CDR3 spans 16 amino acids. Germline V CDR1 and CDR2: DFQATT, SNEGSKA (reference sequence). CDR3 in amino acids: CSARDPRVPSTDTQYF. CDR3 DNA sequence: TGCAGTGCTAGAGATCCCCGAGTCCCTAGCACAGATACGCAGTATTTT.